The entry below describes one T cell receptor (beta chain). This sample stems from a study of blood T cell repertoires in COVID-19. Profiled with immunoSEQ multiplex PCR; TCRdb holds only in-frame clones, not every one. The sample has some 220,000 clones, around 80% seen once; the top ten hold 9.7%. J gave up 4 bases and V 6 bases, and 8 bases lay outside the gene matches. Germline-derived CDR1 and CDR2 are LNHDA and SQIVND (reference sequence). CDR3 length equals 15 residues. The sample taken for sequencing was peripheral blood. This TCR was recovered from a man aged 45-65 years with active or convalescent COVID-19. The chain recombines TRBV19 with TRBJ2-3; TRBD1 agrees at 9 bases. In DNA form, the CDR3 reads TGTGCCAGTAGACTACAGGGGGCGCGCGCAGATACGCAGTATTTT. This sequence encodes CASRLQGARADTQYF.